The 16 T cell receptor beta chains below were found in one sample sequenced in a study of control samples from healthy donors and cancer patients. TCRdb's copy holds only in-frame clones and misses some; the assay was immunoSEQ multiplex PCR. In the table there are approximately 170,000 clones, almost 90% of which are singletons. The sequenced sample consisted of blood. Receptors originate from a woman under 40 in good health.

The rearrangement joins TRBV19 to TRBJ1-5; TRBD1 matches 9 bases. The junction had 8 bases not matched to a gene; V was cut back by 8 bases and J by 6 bases. The CDR3 sequence is 14 residues long. Looked up from germline, CDR1 is LNHDA and CDR2 is SQIVND (reference sequence). The CDR3 is CASQTGGSVQPQHF. CDR3 DNA: TGTGCCAGTCAGACAGGGGGGTCGGTTCAGCCCCAGCATTTT.

The chain couples TRBV30 to TRBJ2-3; TRBD2 matches at 7 bases. The CDR3 sequence is 16 residues long. Looked up from germline, CDR1 is GTSNPN and CDR2 is SVGIG (reference sequence). Trimming removed 1 base from V and 0 bases from J; junction bases left unmatched: 7. The chain's CDR3 is CAWSAKERGSTDTQYF. CDR3 nucleotides: TGTGCCTGGAGTGCCAAGGAGCGGGGTAGCACAGATACGCAGTATTTT.

This clone was observed a single time. The J gene is TRBJ1-5, the V gene TRBV5-5; D gene uncertain. Germline V gene data show CDR1 as SGHKS and CDR2 as YYEKEE (reference sequence). The V end lost 0 bases, the J end lost 9 bases, and 16 bases lay between the germline ends. The CDR3 is made up of 15 amino acids. The CDR3 DNA reads TGTGCCAGCAGCTTGGAGGCGGGGTCGGATCCGCCCCAGCATTTT. It yields the protein CASSLEAGSDPPQHF.

The V gene is TRBV30, the J gene TRBJ1-2; D gene unclear. Germline loops: CDR1 GTSNPN, CDR2 SVGIG (reference sequence). V lost 5 bases and J lost 6, with 13 bases in between. The CDR3 totals 12 residues. The CDR3 here is CAWGWGPDGYTF. The CDR3 nucleotides read TGTGCCTGGGGCTGGGGTCCGGATGGCTACACCTTC.

The gene calls are TRBV29-1 and TRBJ2-7; D may be TRBD1 or TRBD2 (5 bases each). Deletions cut 4 bases from V and 1 base from J, with 8 bases between. Germline V gene data show CDR1 as SQVTM and CDR2 as ANQGSEA. CDR3 length: 12 residues. The CDR3 DNA is TGCAGCGTTGGAGGGACGTCCTACGAGCAGTACTTC. Translating gives CSVGGTSYEQYF.

The chain carries TRBV6-1 and TRBJ1-1; D perhaps matches TRBD1 (6 bases). The germline V and J ends were trimmed by 6 bases and 10 bases, with 18 bases remaining between them. The CDR3 is 13 amino acids. Germline CDR1 MNHNS, CDR2 SASEGT. The CDR3 DNA reads as TGTGCCAGCAGAGTAGGACAGCCAGAAGGAGCTTTCTTT. Translated: CASRVGQPEGAFF.

This clone has only a few counts. The V call is TRBV27, the J call TRBJ1-2; D is uncertain. The V end lost 2 bases, the J end lost 8 bases, and 12 bases lay between the germline ends. CDR3 size: 13 residues. Germline CDR1 is MNHEY and CDR2 is SMNVEV (reference sequence). For the CDR3, the DNA is TGTGCCAGCAGTTTAGTTGGTCTGGGGGGCTACACCTTC. It is translated as CASSLVGLGGYTF.

This clone came up a few times. This chain connects TRBV28 to TRBJ1-5; a possible D gene is TRBD1 (6 bases). CDR1 and CDR2 from the germline V gene are MDHEN and SYDVKM. V was shortened by 4 bases and J by 7 bases, with 20 bases between the two germline ends. The CDR3 consists of 16 residues. The CDR3 is CASSSPRTDRYQPQHF. The CDR3 DNA is TGTGCCAGCAGTTCGCCCCGAACCGACAGGTACCAGCCCCAGCATTTT.

V usage is TRBV7-9 and J usage is TRBJ2-3; D gene ambiguous. The CDR3 is 13 residues long. V lost 2 bases to trimming and J lost 4 bases, with 7 bases between them. Germline CDR1 SEHNR, CDR2 FQNEAQ (reference sequence). In nucleotides, the CDR3 is TGTGCCAGCAGCTTACTAGGCGCAGATACGCAGTATTTT. Translated, it gives CASSLLGADTQYF.

The chain has TRBV5-4 and TRBJ1-1; 8 bases are shared with TRBD1. The CDR3 has 14 amino acids. V lost 2 bases to trimming and J lost 3 bases; unmatched junction nucleotides: 3. CDR1 is SGHNT and CDR2 is YYREEE in the germline V gene (reference sequence). The CDR3 DNA follows: TGTGCCAGCAGCTTCGACAGGGGTTACACTGAAGCTTTCTTT. Translation gives CASSFDRGYTEAFF.

The V gene is TRBV20-1, the J gene TRBJ2-7; tentatively, D is TRBD2 (6 bases). The germline CDR1 and CDR2 sequences are DFQATT and SNEGSKA (reference sequence). This CDR3 is 11 amino acids long. Trimming pared 6 bases from V and 3 bases from J, leaving 9 bases between. The CDR3 DNA follows: TGCAGTGCCGCGGGGAGCTACGAGCAGTACGTC. Amino acids: CSAAGSYEQYV.

The chain has TRBV10-3 and TRBJ2-1; perhaps TRBD2 as D (7 bases). V lost 4 bases to trimming and J lost 8 bases, with 15 bases between them. The CDR3 has 14 amino acids. Germline V gene data show CDR1 as ENHRY and CDR2 as SYGVKD. The CDR3 sequence is CAISGGGQIDEQFF. The CDR3 DNA is TGTGCCATCAGTGGGGGGGGGCAGATCGATGAGCAGTTCTTC.

The chain employs TRBV5-1 and TRBJ2-1; a possible D gene is TRBD2 (5 bases). CDR3 length equals 14 residues. Trimming took 0 bases from V and 9 from J, leaving 13 bases between them. Germline V gene data show CDR1 as SGHRS and CDR2 as YFSETQ. The CDR3 spells CASSLALGVGEQFF. The CDR3 DNA reads as TGCGCCAGCAGCTTGGCTTTGGGAGTGGGTGAGCAGTTCTTC.

The chain employs TRBV19 and TRBJ1-5; TRBD1 matches at 7 bases. The CDR3 length is 17 residues. Germline-derived CDR1 and CDR2 are LNHDA and SQIVND (reference sequence). J was trimmed by 0 bases and V by 3 bases; bases with no gene match: 8. The CDR3 sequence: CASSIGGQTLSNQPQHF. The CDR3 nucleotides are TGTGCCAGTAGTATCGGGGGACAGACACTTAGCAATCAGCCCCAGCATTTT.

This clone was seen just once. The CDR3 is CASSADRDRYEQYF. Written as DNA, the CDR3 is TGTGCCAGTAGTGCCGACAGGGACCGCTACGAGCAGTACTTC. V and J are TRBV19 and TRBJ2-7; 7 bases map to TRBD1. Germline V lookup: CDR1 LNHDA, CDR2 SQIVND (reference sequence). The CDR3 length is 14 residues. J gave up 3 bases and V 5 bases, and 7 bases lay outside the gene matches.

The J gene is TRBJ1-3, the V gene TRBV3-1 (or the pseudogene TRBV3-2); TRBD1 matches at 7 bases. Germline assignment: CDR1 LGHDT and CDR2 YNNKEL (reference sequence). V gave up 8 bases and J gave up 0 bases; unmatched junction bases: 4. The CDR3 consists of 14 residues. CDR3: CASEGQNSGNTIYF. As DNA, the CDR3 is TGTGCCAGCGAGGGACAGAACTCTGGAAACACCATATATTTT.